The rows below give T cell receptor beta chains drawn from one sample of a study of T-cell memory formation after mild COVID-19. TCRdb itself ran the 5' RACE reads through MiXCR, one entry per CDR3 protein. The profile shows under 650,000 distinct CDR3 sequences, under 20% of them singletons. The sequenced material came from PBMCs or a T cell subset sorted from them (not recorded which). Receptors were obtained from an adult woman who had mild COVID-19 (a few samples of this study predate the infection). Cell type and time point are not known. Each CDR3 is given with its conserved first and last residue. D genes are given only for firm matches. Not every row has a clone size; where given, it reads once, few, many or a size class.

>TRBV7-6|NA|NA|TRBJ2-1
TGTGCCAGCAGCCACTGGACTGACTCCTACAATGAGCAGTTCTTC
CASSHWTDSYNEQFF
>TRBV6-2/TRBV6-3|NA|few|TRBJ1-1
TGTGCCAGCACCTCACCAGGACCGGTCGAGGCTGAAGCTTTCTTT
CASTSPGPVEAEAFF
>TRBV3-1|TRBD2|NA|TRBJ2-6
TGTGCCAGCAGCCAAGCGACTAGCGGATCTGGGGCCAACGTCCTGACTTTC
CASSQATSGSGANVLTF
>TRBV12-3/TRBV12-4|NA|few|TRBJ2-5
TGTGCCAGCAGTTCCCCAGTGGGAGAGACCCAGTACTTC
CASSSPVGETQYF
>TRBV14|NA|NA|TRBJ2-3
TGTGCCAGCAGCCCCCTCGCCATCACAGATACGCAGTATTTT
CASSPLAITDTQYF
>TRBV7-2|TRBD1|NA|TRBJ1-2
TGTGCCAGCAGCTCGAGGTTGGGACAGGGGCGTTATGGCTACACCTTC
CASSSRLGQGRYGYTF
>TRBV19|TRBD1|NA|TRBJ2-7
TGTGCCAGTAGTATAGTGGGGACAGGACTTTACGAGCAGTACTTC
CASSIVGTGLYEQYF
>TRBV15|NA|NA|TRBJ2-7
TGTGCCACCAGCAGAGAGAGCTACGAGCAGTACTTC
CATSRESYEQYF
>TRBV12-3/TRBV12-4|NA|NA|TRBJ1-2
TGTGCCAGCAGTCTAGTGGGGAGGGGGAGTGGCTACACCTTC
CASSLVGRGSGYTF
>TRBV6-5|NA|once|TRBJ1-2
TGTGCCAGCAGCCCTAAAACAGGGCAGTCTAACTATGGCTACACCTTC
CASSPKTGQSNYGYTF
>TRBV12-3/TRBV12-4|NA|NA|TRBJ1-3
TGTGCCAGCAGTTTAGCAGGGGTTAGCTCTGGAAACACCATATATTTT
CASSLAGVSSGNTIYF
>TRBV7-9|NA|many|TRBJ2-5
TGTGCCAGCAGCTCAGAGGGACGGACTAAAGAGACCCAGTACTTC
CASSSEGRTKETQYF
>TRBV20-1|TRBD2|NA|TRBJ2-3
TGCAGTGCTACCGATCTCCGGACTAGCGGATGGGGGACAGATACGCAGTATTTT
CSATDLRTSGWGTDTQYF
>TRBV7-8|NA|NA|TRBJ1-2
TGTGCCAGCAGCTTAGGGACCCGGAGACCACGGAAAAGCTACACCTTC
CASSLGTRRPRKSYTF
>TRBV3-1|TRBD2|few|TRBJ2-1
TGTGCCAGCAGCCAGGTCGGGGGGGGAGCCTACAATGAGCAGTTCTTC
CASSQVGGGAYNEQFF
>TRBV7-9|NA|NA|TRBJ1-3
TGTGCCAGCAGCTCCTCGGACGCGCGTGGAAACACCATATATTTT
CASSSSDARGNTIYF
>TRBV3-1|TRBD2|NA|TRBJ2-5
TGTGCCAGCAGCCAAGAGGGAGGGACTAGCGGGGTGCAGGAGGAGACCCAGTACTTC
CASSQEGGTSGVQEETQYF
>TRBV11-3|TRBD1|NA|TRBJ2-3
TGTGCCAGCAGCTTACCCACAGGGGGGATCCTCCTGGGAGATACGCAGTATTTT
CASSLPTGGILLGDTQYF
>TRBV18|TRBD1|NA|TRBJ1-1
TGTGCCAGCTCACCTCGGACAGGGGAGCTGGAAGCTTTCTTT
CASSPRTGELEAFF
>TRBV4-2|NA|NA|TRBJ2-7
TGTGCCAGCAGCCAAGAACGGACTTCCCCATTTGGCTCCTACGAGCAGTACTTC
CASSQERTSPFGSYEQYF